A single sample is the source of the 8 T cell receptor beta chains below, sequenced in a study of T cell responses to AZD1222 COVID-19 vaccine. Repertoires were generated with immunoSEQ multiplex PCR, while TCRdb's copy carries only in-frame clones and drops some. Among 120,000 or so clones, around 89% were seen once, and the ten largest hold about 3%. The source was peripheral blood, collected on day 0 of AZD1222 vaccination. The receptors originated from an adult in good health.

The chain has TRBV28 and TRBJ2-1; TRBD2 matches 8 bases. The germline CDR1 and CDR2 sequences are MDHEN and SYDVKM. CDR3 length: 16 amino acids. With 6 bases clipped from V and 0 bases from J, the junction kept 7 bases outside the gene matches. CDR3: CASSYLSGSSYNEQFF. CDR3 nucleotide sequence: TGTGCCAGCAGCTACCTCAGCGGGAGCTCCTACAATGAGCAGTTCTTC. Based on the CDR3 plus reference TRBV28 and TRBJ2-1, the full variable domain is DVKVTQSSRYLVKRTGEKVFLECVQDMDHENMFWYRQDPGLGLRLIYFSYDVKMKEKGDIPEGYSVSREKKERFSLILESASTNQTSMYLCASSYLSGSSYNEQFFGPGTRLTVL.

The CDR3 sequence is CASSPGSDEQYF. The CDR3 nucleotides read TGTGCCAGCTCCCCGGGTTCCGACGAGCAGTACTTC. The chain combines TRBV18 with TRBJ2-7; D call uncertain. V was pared by 6 bases and J by 5 bases, with 11 bases between. CDR1 is KGHSH, CDR2 LQKENI, per germline. The CDR3 contains 12 residues.

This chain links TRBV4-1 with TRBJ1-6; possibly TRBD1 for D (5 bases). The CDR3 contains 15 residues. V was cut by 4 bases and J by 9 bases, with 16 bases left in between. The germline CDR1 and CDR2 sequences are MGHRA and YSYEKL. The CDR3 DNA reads TGCGCCAGCAGCCTATTAGGGGTCGGGGCTTCACCCCTCCACTTT. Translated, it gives CASSLLGVGASPLHF.

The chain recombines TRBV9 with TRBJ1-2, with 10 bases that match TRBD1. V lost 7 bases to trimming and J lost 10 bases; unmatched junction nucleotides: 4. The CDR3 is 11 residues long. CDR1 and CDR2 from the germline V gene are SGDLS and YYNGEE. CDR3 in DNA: TGTGCCAGCGGCGGACAGGGGGTCTACACCTTC. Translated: CASGGQGVYTF.

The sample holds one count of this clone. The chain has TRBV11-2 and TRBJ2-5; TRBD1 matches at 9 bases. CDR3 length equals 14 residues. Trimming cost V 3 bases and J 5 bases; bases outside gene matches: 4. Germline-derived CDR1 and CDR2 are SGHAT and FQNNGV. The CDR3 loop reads CASSLGQGEETQYF. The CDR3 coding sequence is TGTGCCAGCAGCTTGGGACAGGGTGAGGAGACCCAGTACTTC.

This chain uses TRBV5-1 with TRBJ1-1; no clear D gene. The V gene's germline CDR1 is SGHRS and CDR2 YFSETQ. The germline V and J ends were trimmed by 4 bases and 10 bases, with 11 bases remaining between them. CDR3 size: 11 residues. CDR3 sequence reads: CASSGNRTAFF. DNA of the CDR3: TGCGCCAGCAGCGGAAACAGAACAGCTTTCTTT.

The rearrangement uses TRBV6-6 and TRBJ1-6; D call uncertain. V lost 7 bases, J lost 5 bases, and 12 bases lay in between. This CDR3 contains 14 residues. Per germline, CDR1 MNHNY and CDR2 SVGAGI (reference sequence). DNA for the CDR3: TGTGCCAGCAAACTGGGCGGCGATAATTCACCCCTCCACTTT. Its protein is CASKLGGDNSPLHF.

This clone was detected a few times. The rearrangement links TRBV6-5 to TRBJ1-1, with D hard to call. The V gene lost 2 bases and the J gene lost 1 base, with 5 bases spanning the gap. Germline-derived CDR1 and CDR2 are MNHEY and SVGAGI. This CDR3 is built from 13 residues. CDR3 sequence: CASSYNRNTEAFF. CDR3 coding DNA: TGTGCCAGCAGTTACAACAGGAACACTGAAGCTTTCTTT.